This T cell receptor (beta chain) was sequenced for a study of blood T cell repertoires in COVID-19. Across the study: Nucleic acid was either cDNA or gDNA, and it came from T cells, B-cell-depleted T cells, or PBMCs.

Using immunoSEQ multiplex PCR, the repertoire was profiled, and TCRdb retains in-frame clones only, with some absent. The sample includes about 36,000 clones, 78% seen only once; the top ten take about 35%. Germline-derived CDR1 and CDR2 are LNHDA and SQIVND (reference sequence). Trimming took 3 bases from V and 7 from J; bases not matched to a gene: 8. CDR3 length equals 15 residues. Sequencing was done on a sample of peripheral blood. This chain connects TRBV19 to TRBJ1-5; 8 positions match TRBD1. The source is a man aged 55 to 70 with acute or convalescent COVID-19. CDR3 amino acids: CASSIPGQGRQPQHF. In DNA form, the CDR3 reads TGTGCCAGTAGTATCCCCGGACAGGGAAGGCAGCCCCAGCATTTT.